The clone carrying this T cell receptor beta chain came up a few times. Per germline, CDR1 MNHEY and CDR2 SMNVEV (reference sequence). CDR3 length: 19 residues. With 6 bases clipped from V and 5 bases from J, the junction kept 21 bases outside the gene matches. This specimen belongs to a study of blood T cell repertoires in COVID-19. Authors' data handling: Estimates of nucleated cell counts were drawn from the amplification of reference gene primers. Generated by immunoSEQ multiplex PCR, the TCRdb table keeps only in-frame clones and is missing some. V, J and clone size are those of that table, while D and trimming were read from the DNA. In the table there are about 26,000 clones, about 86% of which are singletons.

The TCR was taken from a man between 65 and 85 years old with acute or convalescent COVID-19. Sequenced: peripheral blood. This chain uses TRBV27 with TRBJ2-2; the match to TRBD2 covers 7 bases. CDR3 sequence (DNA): TGTGCCAGCAGCCTTCTGCCTGGAGGAGCGGGATTAAGGACCGGGGAGCTGTTTTTT. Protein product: CASSLLPGGAGLRTGELFF.